This T cell receptor beta chain derives from a study of glioma-infiltrating T cells after dendritic cell vaccination. V was clipped by 1 base and J by 7 bases, with 8 bases between them. This CDR3 region has 14 residues. The germline CDR1 and CDR2 sequences are MGHRA and YSYEKL. The PCR used 60 V beta and 13 J beta primers. Using immunoSEQ multiplex PCR, the repertoire was profiled, and TCRdb retains in-frame clones only, with some absent. The sample lists 50,000 to 80,000 clones, approximately 78% seen once, with about 10% in the top ten. This clone was seen a handful of times. Its matching antigen is unknown. Findings of the study overall: Complete blood and tumor specimen sets were limited to few patients. Survival was not directly related to TCR clonality in these patients.

The TCR was taken from a human donor with glioblastoma. The sequencing here drew on blood, taken before dendritic cell vaccination. This chain uses TRBV4-1 with TRBJ1-6; a possible D gene is TRBD1 (5 bases). Here the CDR3 DNA reads TGCGCCAGCAGCCAAGTACAGGTCAATTCACCCCTCCACTTT. Translation gives CASSQVQVNSPLHF.